Given below is one TCR beta chain in context. The library targeted TCRbeta and was prepared with unique molecular identifiers. MiXCR, run by TCRdb on the PCR reads, gives a single entry per CDR3 protein. The table lists 350,000 to 400,000 distinct CDR3 sequences, roughly 22% of them singletons, with around 3.9% in the top ten. The data belong to a study of T-cell reconstitution after alpha-beta-depleted transplantation in children. The V gene lost 0 bases and the J gene lost 4 bases, with 16 bases spanning the gap. The germline V gene encodes CDR1 SGHNT and CDR2 YENEEA. The CDR3 extends over 17 amino acids.

This clonotype was obtained from a human donor who donated a stem cell graft to a child with acute myeloid leukemia. The V call is TRBV11-3, the J call TRBJ2-1; D not resolved. The sample consisted of PBMCs from the stem cell graft donor, taken from the stem cell graft. CDR3: CASSLDGARAHYNEQFF. CDR3 in DNA: TGTGCCAGCAGCTTAGATGGTGCTAGAGCCCATTACAATGAGCAGTTCTTC.